One and the same sample provided the 5 T cell receptor beta chains below, sequenced in a study of blood T cell repertoires in COVID-19. Clones were sequenced by immunoSEQ multiplex PCR, and TCRdb holds only the in-frame ones, with some missing. This repertoire shows some 170,000 clones, about 85% found once; its top ten account for just under 8.5%. The sequenced material came from peripheral blood. These receptors were obtained from a woman between 55 and 75 years old with acute or convalescent COVID-19.

This chain uses TRBV5-1 with TRBJ2-2; D possibly corresponds to TRBD2 (5 bases). The CDR3 runs to 15 residues. V was shortened by 0 bases and J by 4 bases, with 10 bases between the two germline ends. CDR1 is SGHRS and CDR2 is YFSETQ in the germline V gene. Written as DNA, the CDR3 is TGCGCCAGCAGCTTGGGCCTGGGAGCCACCGGGGAGCTGTTTTTT. Translated, it gives CASSLGLGATGELFF. The entire variable domain, with the rest obtained from reference TRBV5-1 and TRBJ2-2, is as follows: KAGVTQTPRYLIKTRGQQVTLSCSPISGHRSVSWYQQTPGQGLQFLFEYFSETQRNKGNFPGRFSGRQFSNSRSEMNVSTLELGDSALYLCASSLGLGATGELFFGEGSRLTVL.

The V call is TRBV28, the J call TRBJ1-5; D possibly corresponds to TRBD1 (5 bases). This CDR3 comprises 14 residues. Germline CDR1 and CDR2: MDHEN and SYDVKM. Deletions cut 6 bases from V and 5 bases from J, with 14 bases between. The CDR3 DNA reads TGTGCCAGCAGCTACCCCGACAGTCATCAGCCCCAGCATTTT. Protein product: CASSYPDSHQPQHF.

The J gene is TRBJ2-5, the V gene TRBV12-5; D not resolved. The V gene lost 1 base and the J gene lost 1 base, with 13 bases spanning the gap. The germline gives CDR1 LGHNT, CDR2 FRNRAP. This CDR3 has 16 residues. The CDR3 DNA reads as TGTGCTAGTGGTTTGGGAGGAACTCACCTCCAAGAGACCCAGTACTTC. As protein: CASGLGGTHLQETQYF. Supplemented by reference TRBV12-5 and TRBJ2-5, the full variable domain reads DARVTQTPRHKVTEMGQEVTMRCQPILGHNTVFWYRQTMMQGLELLAYFRNRAPLDDSGMPKDRFSAEMPDATLATLKIQPSEPRDSAVYFCASGLGGTHLQETQYFGPGTRLLVL.

The chain combines TRBV5-1 with TRBJ2-1; 8 bases match TRBD2. V was pared by 0 bases and J by 8 bases, with 7 bases of the junction left unmatched. Germline CDR1 and CDR2: SGHRS and YFSETQ. The CDR3 has 15 amino acids. Written as DNA, the CDR3 is TGCGCCAGCAGCTTGGCCAGCGGGAGTGGCGATGAGCAGTTCTTC. Its protein is CASSLASGSGDEQFF.

This chain links TRBV19 with TRBJ2-1, with 7 bases that match TRBD2. The CDR3 has 14 residues. The V and J ends lost 4 bases and 10 bases, in that order; junction bases with no gene match: 10. Germline loops: CDR1 LNHDA, CDR2 SQIVND (reference sequence). CDR3 nucleotides: TGTGCCAGTAGTACCCCCCCTCGGCGGGAGGAGCAGTTCTTC. Protein sequence: CASSTPPRREEQFF.